Listed below are T cell receptor beta chains from one sample, sequenced in a study of T cell repertoires in cytomegalovirus infection. MiXCR was run by TCRdb on the reads, yielding one entry per CDR3 protein. The sample records about 740,000 distinct CDR3 sequences, about 30% being singletons. Antigens of these TCRs are unknown. Material: cultured PBMCs, obtained from culture after CMV antigen stimulation. All receptors derive from a human donor in good health (CMV status not recorded). Some clones in this sample may be carry-over from other donors' samples. CDR3s include the opening cysteine and the closing phenylalanine or tryptophan. The order of the fields is D gene, clone size, V gene, J gene, CDR3 protein, CDR3 DNA. A D gene is named only where the DNA matches it firmly. Where a row states a size, it is once, few, many or the class of an expanded clone; other rows omit it.

>-|-|TRBV2|TRBJ1-1
CASTTYGGNTEAFF
TGTGCCAGCACCACATACGGGGGGAACACTGAAGCTTTCTTT
>TRBD2|-|TRBV5-1|TRBJ2-5
CASANILAGEETQYF
TGCGCCAGCGCTAACATACTAGCGGGGGAAGAGACCCAGTACTTC
>TRBD1|few|TRBV7-2|TRBJ1-6
CASSPISGDRVHSPLHF
TGTGCCAGCAGCCCAATTTCTGGGGACAGGGTTCATTCACCCCTCCACTTT
>-|-|TRBV5-1|TRBJ1-2
CASSVSARYGYTF
TGCGCCAGCAGCGTTTCGGCCCGCTATGGCTACACCTTC
>TRBD2|-|TRBV6-2/TRBV6-3|TRBJ2-5
CASSSFGLAGDFPETQYF
TGTGCCAGCAGTTCCTTCGGACTAGCGGGAGATTTCCCGGAGACCCAGTACTTC
>-|-|TRBV7-9|TRBJ1-2
CASSTPRRINIYGYTF
TGTGCCAGCAGCACCCCCAGACGGATAAACATTTATGGCTACACCTTC
>TRBD1|few|TRBV12-3/TRBV12-4|TRBJ2-7
CASSFGGQGGIMGQYF
TGTGCCAGCAGTTTCGGGGGACAGGGGGGAATTATGGGGCAGTACTTC
>-|-|TRBV6-6|TRBJ1-5
CASSTRDGDGAQHF
TGTGCCAGCAGTACCCGCGACGGGGATGGGGCCCAGCATTTT
>-|-|TRBV4-3|TRBJ2-7
CASSPRPEQYF
TGCGCCAGCAGCCCCCGACCTGAGCAGTACTTC
>-|many|TRBV7-2|TRBJ2-7
CASSLVVLATGEQYF
TGTGCCAGCAGCTTAGTAGTGTTAGCGACAGGCGAGCAGTACTTC
>-|-|TRBV12-3/TRBV12-4|TRBJ2-2
CASKGSAGTGELFF
TGTGCCAGCAAAGGGTCGGCGGGCACCGGGGAGCTGTTTTTT
>TRBD1|-|TRBV7-2|TRBJ2-5
CASSLAGDRGRETQYF
TGTGCCAGCAGCTTAGCTGGGGACAGGGGACGAGAGACCCAGTACTTC
>-|many|TRBV7-6|TRBJ2-1
CASSLQGSSYNEQFF
TGTGCCAGCAGCTTACAAGGGAGCTCCTACAATGAGCAGTTCTTC
>-|-|TRBV27|TRBJ1-1
CASSLNRPWNTEAFF
TGTGCCAGCAGTTTAAATCGTCCTTGGAACACTGAAGCTTTCTTT
>TRBD2|few|TRBV19|TRBJ2-1
CASSIVSGGAIYNEQFF
TGTGCCAGTAGTATCGTCAGCGGGGGGGCAATCTACAATGAGCAGTTCTTC
>-|-|TRBV2|TRBJ2-7
CASRGTPRSSYEQYF
TGTGCCAGCAGGGGAACTCCCAGGAGCTCCTACGAGCAGTACTTC
>-|-|TRBV7-8|TRBJ2-1
CASSLFDSNNEQFF
TGTGCCAGCAGCTTATTCGACAGTAACAATGAGCAGTTCTTC
>TRBD1|few|TRBV6-1|TRBJ1-1
CASSVTGGEAFF
TGTGCCAGCAGTGTGACAGGGGGTGAAGCTTTCTTT
>-|-|TRBV2|TRBJ2-6
CASSSESGANVLTF
TGTGCCAGCAGTTCGGAGTCTGGGGCCAACGTCCTGACTTTC
>TRBD2|-|TRBV10-3|TRBJ2-4
CAISEDAGVVIQYF
TGTGCCATCAGTGAAGACGCGGGAGTGGTCATTCAGTACTTC
>-|-|TRBV7-4|TRBJ2-1
CASSFSFANNNEQFF
TGTGCCAGCAGCTTTTCTTTCGCCAACAACAATGAGCAGTTCTTC
>-|few|TRBV12-3/TRBV12-4|TRBJ1-1
CASSLMQNTEAFF
TGTGCCAGCAGTTTAATGCAGAACACTGAAGCTTTCTTT
>-|few|TRBV4-1|TRBJ2-5
CASSQTGSQETQYF
TGCGCCAGCAGCCAAACAGGGAGCCAAGAGACCCAGTACTTC
>-|-|TRBV20-1|TRBJ1-5
CSALPRGNQPQHF
TGCAGTGCCCTACCGAGGGGCAATCAGCCCCAGCATTTT
>TRBD1|few|TRBV10-3|TRBJ1-2
CAISDYGQGYGYTF
TGTGCCATCAGTGACTACGGACAGGGCTATGGCTACACCTTC
>-|few|TRBV7-2|TRBJ2-7
CASSTFVGIPYEQYF
TGTGCCAGCAGTACCTTTGTGGGGATACCCTACGAGCAGTACTTC
>TRBD2|-|TRBV20-1|TRBJ2-4
CSATPGGLSNIQYF
TGCAGTGCAACCCCGGGGGGGCTTTCGAACATTCAGTACTTC
>-|few|TRBV7-2|TRBJ2-7
CASSLQGLGSYEQYF
TGTGCCAGCAGCTTACAAGGGCTAGGCAGCTACGAGCAGTACTTC
>-|many|TRBV4-1|TRBJ1-1
CASSQVLTRERTEAFF
TGCGCCAGCAGCCAAGTATTAACCAGGGAAAGGACTGAAGCTTTCTTT
>-|-|TRBV19|TRBJ2-4
CASNLAGTAAKNIQYF
TGTGCCAGTAATTTGGCCGGGACCGCAGCCAAAAACATTCAGTACTTC
>-|-|TRBV6-2/TRBV6-3|TRBJ1-1
CAINPAWGTEAFF
TGTGCCATCAACCCCGCTTGGGGCACTGAAGCTTTCTTT
>TRBD2|few|TRBV7-9|TRBJ2-1
CASSRRASGSPGNEQFF
TGTGCCAGCAGCCGTAGGGCTAGCGGGAGCCCCGGGAATGAGCAGTTCTTC
>-|few|TRBV15|TRBJ2-1
CATRSGVENEQFF
TGTGCCACCAGAAGCGGCGTGGAGAATGAGCAGTTCTTC
>TRBD2|-|TRBV6-1|TRBJ2-5
CASSETAGDQETQYF
TGTGCCAGCAGTGAGACAGCGGGAGACCAAGAGACCCAGTACTTC
>TRBD2|many|TRBV7-2|TRBJ2-1
CASSVGLAGVGGQFF
TGTGCCAGCAGCGTGGGACTAGCGGGGGTGGGGGGGCAGTTCTTC
>-|few|TRBV28|TRBJ1-5
CASSSQSSNQPQHF
TGTGCCAGCAGTTCTCAGTCGAGCAATCAGCCCCAGCATTTT
>-|few|TRBV7-6|TRBJ2-3
CASSPPPPSTDTQYF
TGTGCCAGCAGCCCGCCCCCACCTAGCACAGATACGCAGTATTTT
>TRBD2|-|TRBV29-1|TRBJ2-1
CSVEDKRTSGIPMSSYNEQFF
TGCAGCGTTGAAGATAAGCGGACAAGCGGGATCCCGATGAGCTCCTACAATGAGCAGTTCTTC
>-|-|TRBV28|TRBJ1-1
CASSLFHGNTEAFF
TGTGCCAGCAGTTTATTCCACGGGAACACTGAAGCTTTCTTT
>-|-|TRBV6-1|TRBJ2-1
CASRLLAGNEQFF
TGTGCCAGCAGACTACTAGCTGGCAATGAGCAGTTCTTC
>TRBD2|few|TRBV12-3/TRBV12-4|TRBJ2-3
CASSPEGRGGYWVDTQYF
TGTGCCAGCAGTCCCGAGGGGCGGGGGGGCTATTGGGTAGATACGCAGTATTTT
>TRBD2|few|TRBV6-5|TRBJ2-1
CASSSLAGGHYNEQFF
TGTGCCAGCAGTAGCCTCGCGGGGGGCCACTACAATGAGCAGTTCTTC
>TRBD1|-|TRBV7-6|TRBJ1-2
CASSQTGIGNGYTF
TGTGCCAGCAGCCAGACAGGGATCGGTAACGGCTACACCTTC